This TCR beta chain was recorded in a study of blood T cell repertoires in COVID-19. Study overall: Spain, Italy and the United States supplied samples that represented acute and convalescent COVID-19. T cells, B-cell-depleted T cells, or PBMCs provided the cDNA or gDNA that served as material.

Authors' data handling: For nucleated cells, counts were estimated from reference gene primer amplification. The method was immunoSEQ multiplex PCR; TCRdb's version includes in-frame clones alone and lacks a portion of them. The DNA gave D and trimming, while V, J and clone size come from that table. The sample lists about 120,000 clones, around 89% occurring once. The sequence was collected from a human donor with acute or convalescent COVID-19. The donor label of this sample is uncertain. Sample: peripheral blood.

This CDR3 is CASSHGLAASSGEQYF. The CDR3 DNA sequence: TGTGCCAGCAGCCACGGACTAGCGGCCTCATCGGGTGAGCAGTACTTC. The V gene is TRBV3-1 (or the pseudogene TRBV3-2), the J gene TRBJ2-7; 10 bases align to TRBD2. The J segment lost 7 bases and the V segment lost 3 bases, leaving 12 bases of the junction unmatched. Germline CDR1 and CDR2: LGHDT and YNNKEL (reference sequence). This CDR3 comprises 16 residues.